Presented here are 20 T cell receptor beta chains from one specimen sequenced in a study of CD8+CD57+ T cells in acquired aplastic anemia. Template material for TCR beta VDJ and CDR3 profiling consisted of genomic DNA. One entry per CDR3 protein results from TCRdb running MiXCR on the reads. The data show 200,000 to 250,000 distinct CDR3 sequences, with 34% seen just once and around 1.1% held by the top ten. The sequenced material came from sorted CD4+, CD8+, or CD8+CD57+ T cells (not recorded which) from PBMCs. These receptor sequences come from a human donor in good health, serving as a control.

V is TRBV7-9 and J is TRBJ1-2, with 7 bases aligning to TRBD1. Germline lookup yields CDR1 SEHNR and CDR2 FQNEAQ (reference sequence). V was clipped by 5 bases and J by 3 bases; unmatched bases: 9. This CDR3 has 15 amino acids. The CDR3 sequence is CASSATGSYYYGYTF. The CDR3 DNA reads TGTGCCAGCAGCGCGACAGGGTCCTACTACTATGGCTACACCTTC.

In its sample, this clonotype was seen many times. This chain uses TRBV12-5 with TRBJ1-6, with TRBD1 identical over 7 bases. Trimming removed 3 bases from V and 10 bases from J; junction bases left unmatched: 9. This CDR3 has 15 amino acids. Germline CDR1 LGHNT, CDR2 FRNRAP. CDR3 nucleotide sequence: TGTGCTAGTGGTTTCCTCCGGGACAGAATATCACCCCTCCACTTT. It specifies CASGFLRDRISPLHF.

This clonotype showed up many times. The chain couples TRBV20-1 to TRBJ2-7, with a tentative D call TRBD2 (6 bases). Trimming shortened V by 6 bases and J by 5 bases, and 17 bases separated the two germline ends. The length of the CDR3 is 13 residues. Germline lookup yields CDR1 DFQATT and CDR2 SNEGSKA (reference sequence). The CDR3 loop reads CSALAPGVNEQYF. CDR3 bases: TGCAGTGCCCTAGCCCCGGGAGTCAACGAGCAGTACTTC.

The chain is built from TRBV4-2 and TRBJ2-7; 10 nucleotides align to TRBD2. With 2 bases clipped from V and 3 bases from J, the junction kept 22 bases outside the gene matches. Germline V gives CDR1 LGHNA, CDR2 YNFKEQ. The length of the CDR3 is 21 residues. CDR3 protein: CASSQLKGKLAGSISGYEQYF. CDR3 coding DNA: TGTGCCAGCAGCCAATTAAAGGGCAAACTAGCGGGAAGCATTAGTGGCTACGAGCAGTACTTC.

At least ten counts were recorded for this clonotype. This chain joins TRBV7-2 and TRBJ2-1, with D possibly being TRBD1 or TRBD2 (5 bases each). Deletions cut 1 base from V and 9 bases from J, with 10 bases between. Germline-derived CDR1 and CDR2 are SGHTA and FQGNSA. The CDR3 spans 13 residues. CDR3 amino acids: CASSLVRGTEQFF. The DNA of the CDR3 is TGTGCCAGCAGCTTAGTCCGGGGCACTGAGCAGTTCTTC.

This clonotype was seen a few times. The chain recombines TRBV30 with TRBJ1-1, with D perhaps TRBD1 (5 bases). From germline, CDR1 is GTSNPN and CDR2 SVGIG (reference sequence). The CDR3 spans 12 residues. V dropped 8 bases and J dropped 3 bases, with 13 bases sitting between them. The CDR3: CAGGTAYTEAFF. The CDR3 nucleotides read TGTGCCGGTGGGACGGCGTACACTGAAGCTTTCTTT. The full variable domain, completed using reference TRBV30 and TRBJ1-1, is SQTIHQWPATLVQPVGSPLSLECTVEGTSNPNLYWYRQAAGRGLQLLFYSVGIGQISSEVPQNLSASRPQDRQFILSSKKLLLSDSGFYLCAGGTAYTEAFFGQGTRLTVV.

The V gene is TRBV2, the J gene TRBJ1-2; D is possibly TRBD1 (5 bases). V was shortened by 4 bases and J by 0 bases, with 12 bases between the two germline ends. Germline assignment: CDR1 SNHLY and CDR2 FYNNEI. This CDR3 contains 15 residues. CDR3 sequence (DNA): TGTGCCAGCAGTGTGGCTCGACAGACTAACTATGGCTACACCTTC. This sequence encodes CASSVARQTNYGYTF.

This sequence joins TRBV4-2 and TRBJ1-5; no reliable D call. This CDR3 is 15 amino acids long. V gave up 0 bases and J gave up 9 bases, with 15 bases separating them. Germline V lookup: CDR1 LGHNA, CDR2 YNFKEQ. The CDR3: CASSQDVLGGRPQHF. CDR3 nucleotides: TGTGCCAGCAGCCAAGATGTGTTGGGAGGGCGGCCCCAGCATTTT.

The V gene is TRBV11-3, the J gene TRBJ2-1; 8 bases agree with TRBD1. Germline V CDR1 and CDR2: SGHNT, YENEEA. V was pared by 5 bases and J by 7 bases, with 7 bases of the junction left unmatched. CDR3 length equals 14 residues. CDR3 sequence (DNA): TGTGCCAGCAGCACGCAGGGGGCGCAAAATGAGCAGTTCTTC. Its translation: CASSTQGAQNEQFF. The variable domain in full, with the rest retrieved from reference TRBV11-3 and TRBJ2-1, is EAGVVQSPRYKIIEKKQPVAFWCNPISGHNTLYWYLQNLGQGPELLIRYENEEAVDDSQLPKDRFSAERLKGVDSTLKIQPAELGDSAVYLCASSTQGAQNEQFFGPGTRLTVL.

Points on this clonotype: This may come from a read error, since a much larger clone is one base off. This CDR3 reads CASSFSFDTGAFF. As DNA, the CDR3 is TGTGCCAGCAGCTTCAGCTTTGACACTGGAGCTTTCTTT. V gene TRBV7-9 combines with J gene TRBJ1-1, with D hard to call. CDR1 and CDR2 from the germline V gene are SEHNR and FQNEAQ (reference sequence). CDR3 length: 13 amino acids.

This chain links TRBV10-2 with TRBJ2-3, with 9 bases fitting TRBD2. CDR1 and CDR2 (germline): WSHSY, SAAADI. Trimming at V came to 4 bases and at J to 4 bases, leaving 9 bases not matched to a gene. The CDR3 extends over 16 amino acids. The CDR3 protein is CASSGLVSGRSDTQYF. The CDR3 DNA follows: TGCGCCAGCAGTGGGTTGGTAAGCGGGAGGTCAGATACGCAGTATTTT.

The rearrangement links TRBV30 to TRBJ1-1; D is possibly TRBD1 (6 bases). From germline, CDR1 is GTSNPN and CDR2 SVGIG (reference sequence). This CDR3 has 15 residues. Between the trimmed V and J ends, which lost 4 bases and 0 bases, there was a span of 15 bases. CDR3 region: CAWTHRVRMNTEAFF. Written as DNA, the CDR3 is TGTGCCTGGACCCACAGGGTCCGGATGAACACTGAAGCTTTCTTT. Using reference TRBV30 and TRBJ1-1 for the parts outside the CDR3, the full variable domain is SQTIHQWPATLVQPVGSPLSLECTVEGTSNPNLYWYRQAAGRGLQLLFYSVGIGQISSEVPQNLSASRPQDRQFILSSKKLLLSDSGFYLCAWTHRVRMNTEAFFGQGTRLTVV.

As to this clonotype: One end of the junction does not line up with germline, which may come from a read error. The CDR3 region has the DNA TGTGCCAGCAGCTTAACCGAGGAGCTGTTTTTT. Its protein is CASSLTEELFF. The chain has TRBV7-6 and TRBJ2-2, with D hard to call. There are 11 residues in the CDR3. Germline assignment: CDR1 SGHVS and CDR2 FNYEAQ.

This clonotype has at least ten counts. The gene calls are TRBV15 and TRBJ2-5; TRBD2 aligns across 10 bases. Germline CDR1 reads LNHNV; CDR2 reads YYDKDF (reference sequence). There are 16 residues in the CDR3. J lost 4 bases, V lost 4 bases, and 9 bases had no gene match. CDR3 sequence: CATSIGLAVGGETQYF. For the CDR3, the DNA is TGTGCCACCAGCATCGGACTAGCGGTTGGGGGAGAGACCCAGTACTTC.

This clonotype was found a few times. V usage is TRBV15 and J usage is TRBJ1-6; 8 positions match TRBD1. Germline assignment: CDR1 LNHNV and CDR2 YYDKDF (reference sequence). V shed 4 bases, J shed 4 bases, and the junction held 9 bases outside the gene matches. This CDR3 region has 17 residues. The CDR3 nucleotides are TGTGCCACCAGCACAAAAGACAGGGGACGTTATAATTCACCCCTCCACTTT. This codes for CATSTKDRGRYNSPLHF. The variable domain in full, completed from reference TRBV15 and TRBJ1-6, reads DAMVIQNPRYQVTQFGKPVTLSCSQTLNHNVMYWYQQKSSQAPKLLFHYYDKDFNNEADTPDNFQSRRPNTSFCFLDIRSPGLGDTAMYLCATSTKDRGRYNSPLHFGNGTRLTVT.

Concerning this clonotype: At one boundary the junction diverges from the germline segment, which might be a read error. The rearrangement links TRBV7-7 to TRBJ2-5; no definite D call. The germline V gene encodes CDR1 SSHAT and CDR2 FNYEAQ (reference sequence). This CDR3 contains 9 residues. The CDR3 bases are TGTGCTAGCAGCGCGACCCAGTACTTC. Translated, it gives CASSATQYF.

V is TRBV10-3 and J is TRBJ2-3; TRBD2 might be the D (5 bases). The CDR3 is made up of 14 amino acids. Between the trimmed V and J ends, which lost 5 bases and 1 base, there was a span of 10 bases. Germline loops: CDR1 ENHRY, CDR2 SYGVKD. The CDR3: CAISPGLGTDTQYF. The DNA of the CDR3 is TGTGCCATCAGTCCGGGATTGGGCACAGATACGCAGTATTTT.

The chain couples TRBV10-3 to TRBJ2-7; D unresolved. CDR1 ENHRY and CDR2 SYGVKD come from the germline V gene. CDR3 size: 14 residues. Trimming stripped 2 bases from V and 2 bases from J, with 10 bases between. The CDR3 region has the DNA TGTGCCATCAGTGAGAGGACGAGTACCTACGAGCAGTACTTC. It specifies CAISERTSTYEQYF.

This clonotype occurred many times. The genes are TRBV7-2 and TRBJ1-6; D might be TRBD1 (5 bases). The germline CDR1 and CDR2 sequences are SGHTA and FQGNSA. V was pared by 2 bases and J by 5 bases, with 13 bases between. This CDR3 has 16 residues. In nucleotides, the CDR3 is TGTGCCAGCAGCTTAACAGGCCAGGTTAATAATTCACCCCTCCACTTT. This sequence encodes CASSLTGQVNNSPLHF.

For this clonotype: A much larger clonotype is one base distant, so this may be a read error. The J gene is TRBJ2-1, the V gene TRBV7-3; D possibly corresponds to TRBD2 (6 bases). Per germline, CDR1 SGHTA and CDR2 FQGTGA. This CDR3 spans 15 amino acids. The DNA of the CDR3 is TGTGCCAGCAGCTTAGCCCGGGAGAGCTACAGTGAGCAGTTCTTC. It specifies CASSLARESYSEQFF.